What follows are 25 T cell receptor beta chains derived from one specimen sequenced in a study of human T cells and chemical hapten exposure. TCRdb reprocessed the RACE reads with MiXCR, giving one entry per CDR3 protein. The sample has approximately 91,000 distinct CDR3 sequences; around a tenth are singletons. The time point: patch test 2, 6 weeks after DPC sensitization. Treatment described: therapeutic diphenylcyclopropenone sensitization with weekly scalp DPC. The source was whole blood, collected in connection with sensitization to the hapten diphenylcyclopropenone (DPC). The receptors were sampled from a man aged 18 to 29 with alopecia areata. Some clones in this sample may be carry-over from other donors' samples.

This clonotype was seen repeatedly, ten times or more. The CDR3 reads CASSYSLAGSVDEQFF. As DNA, the CDR3 is TGTGCCAGCAGTTACTCCCTAGCGGGAAGCGTCGATGAGCAGTTCTTC. The V gene is TRBV6-6, the J gene TRBJ2-1; TRBD2 aligns across 9 bases. This CDR3 is 16 amino acids long. Germline trimming cut 0 bases from V and 8 bases from J; bases unmatched to any gene: 8. Per germline, CDR1 MNHNY and CDR2 SVGAGI (reference sequence).

The V and J genes are TRBV6-1 and TRBJ1-4; TRBD1 agrees at 8 bases. This CDR3 has 14 residues. Germline CDR1 is MNHNS and CDR2 is SASEGT. V dropped 6 bases and J dropped 6; count of bases not matched to a gene: 6. The CDR3 loop reads CASSHSGQDEKLFF. The CDR3 bases are TGTGCCAGCAGCCATTCGGGACAGGATGAAAAACTGTTTTTT.

The rearrangement uses TRBV20-1 and TRBJ2-7, with 8 positions matching TRBD2. This CDR3 region has 14 residues. V shed 4 bases and J 2 bases; nucleotides not matched to a gene: 7. Germline V lookup: CDR1 DFQATT, CDR2 SNEGSKA (reference sequence). The CDR3 protein is CSAKERGRAYEQYF. The CDR3 DNA is TGCAGTGCTAAAGAGCGGGGGCGAGCCTACGAGCAGTACTTC.

This clonotype was detected ten times or more. The rearrangement links TRBV10-2 to TRBJ1-6; possible D gene TRBD1, 5 bases. CDR3 length: 15 amino acids. Germline V gene sequence: CDR1 WSHSY, CDR2 SAAADI. V was cut by 0 bases and J by 10 bases, with 13 bases left in between. The CDR3 loop is CASSESDGGRSPLHF. As DNA, the CDR3 is TGCGCCAGCAGTGAGTCTGACGGGGGTCGGTCACCCCTCCACTTT.

The chain carries TRBV29-1 and TRBJ2-2, with D perhaps matching TRBD1 (6 bases). Germline V gene data show CDR1 as SQVTM and CDR2 as ANQGSEA. Trimming took off 6 bases at V and 4 bases at J, with 15 bases between the two ends. This CDR3 contains 14 residues. DNA for the CDR3: TGCAGCGTGCTGTTTGGACAGCGCACCGGGGAGCTGTTTTTT. It specifies CSVLFGQRTGELFF.

The V gene is TRBV19, the J gene TRBJ1-1; 10 positions agree with TRBD1. V was pared by 5 bases and J by 6 bases, with 9 bases of the junction left unmatched. The CDR3 runs 15 residues. Germline CDR1 reads LNHDA; CDR2 reads SQIVND (reference sequence). The CDR3: CASSPQGQGVSEAFF. The CDR3 nucleotides read TGTGCCAGTAGTCCCCAAGGACAGGGGGTCTCTGAAGCTTTCTTT.

A few counts support this clonotype. The V call is TRBV4-1, the J call TRBJ2-1; the D is unclear. V lost 3 bases and J lost 7, with 7 bases in between. Germline CDR1 MGHRA, CDR2 YSYEKL. The CDR3 runs to 12 residues. In nucleotides, the CDR3 is TGCGCCAGCAGCCAGATCCGAAATGAGCAGTTCTTC. Amino acid sequence: CASSQIRNEQFF.

A few counts support this clonotype. V usage is TRBV6-5 and J usage is TRBJ2-3, with TRBD2 as a possible D gene (5 bases). The V end was cut by 2 bases, the J end by 4 bases, with 16 bases between. The CDR3 spans 16 residues. The germline CDR1 and CDR2 sequences are MNHEY and SVGAGI. The CDR3 spells CASSYTEVRLADTQYF. CDR3 in DNA: TGTGCCAGCAGTTACACGGAGGTCCGTTTGGCAGATACGCAGTATTTT.

This clonotype was observed many times. The J gene is TRBJ1-2, the V gene TRBV12-3 or TRBV12-4; D call uncertain. CDR3 length: 12 residues. The germline V and J ends were trimmed by 1 base and 4 bases, with 4 bases remaining between them. CDR3: CASSLGLYGYTF. The CDR3 DNA sequence: TGTGCCAGCAGTTTAGGGCTCTATGGCTACACCTTC.

This clonotype was detected a few times. V is TRBV6-6 and J is TRBJ1-2; perhaps TRBD1 as D (6 bases). Trimming removed 2 bases from V and 8 bases from J, with 15 bases in between. The V gene's germline CDR1 is MNHNY and CDR2 SVGAGI (reference sequence). The CDR3 has 14 residues. CDR3 in DNA: TGTGCCAGCAGTTACCGGCCAGGGGCGAGCGGCTACACCTTC. The encoded protein is CASSYRPGASGYTF.

This clonotype was seen a handful of times. This chain uses TRBV12-3 or TRBV12-4 with TRBJ2-3; 11 positions agree with TRBD2. With V trimmed by 8 bases and J by 2 bases, 12 bases remained unmatched. The CDR3 is 17 amino acids. In DNA form, the CDR3 reads TGTGCCAGCGAGTATGGAGTAGCGGGGGGGTACACAGATACGCAGTATTTT. It is translated as CASEYGVAGGYTDTQYF.

This clonotype was seen ten or more times. The chain links TRBV6-5 to TRBJ1-4; TRBD1 matches 7 bases. CDR1 is MNHEY, CDR2 SVGAGI, per germline. The CDR3 is made up of 18 amino acids. With V trimmed by 6 bases and J by 2 bases, 15 bases remained unmatched. Written as DNA, the CDR3 is TGTGCCAGCAGCCCACGCACCTATCCGACAGGGACTAATGAAAAACTGTTTTTT. This codes for CASSPRTYPTGTNEKLFF.

The gene calls are TRBV29-1 and TRBJ2-7, with D perhaps assigned TRBD1 or TRBD2 (5 bases each). Per germline, CDR1 SQVTM and CDR2 ANQGSEA. V lost 7 bases, J lost 6 bases, and 13 bases lay in between. This CDR3 spans 11 amino acids. The CDR3 sequence is CSATSGGEQYV. In DNA form, the CDR3 reads TGCAGCGCCACGTCTGGGGGCGAGCAGTACGTC.

This clonotype was detected many times. This rearrangement joins TRBV11-2 to TRBJ1-4; D not certain. Trimming took 4 bases from V and 6 from J, leaving 9 bases between them. The V gene's germline CDR1 is SGHAT and CDR2 FQNNGV. This CDR3 comprises 13 residues. CDR3: CASSSPTDEKLFF. The CDR3 coding sequence is TGTGCCAGCAGCTCCCCGACCGATGAAAAACTGTTTTTT.

This clonotype turned up a few times. The chain combines TRBV29-1 with TRBJ2-7, with TRBD1 identical over 10 bases. The CDR3 runs to 13 residues. The V gene end was trimmed by 7 bases and the J gene end by 4 bases; junction bases not matched to a gene: 7. The germline gives CDR1 SQVTM, CDR2 ANQGSEA. The CDR3 coding sequence is TGCAGCGGGTGGGACAGGGGTCCTTACGAGCAGTACGTC. Protein product: CSGWDRGPYEQYV.

This clonotype was recorded at least ten times. The chain uses TRBV4-1 and TRBJ2-2; D might be TRBD1 or TRBD2, each matching 5 bases. The CDR3 covers 16 residues. The germline V gene encodes CDR1 MGHRA and CDR2 YSYEKL. Between the trimmed V and J ends, which lost 4 bases and 3 bases, there was a span of 15 bases. The CDR3 sequence: CASSRTPGPYTGELFF. CDR3 in DNA: TGCGCCAGCAGCCGTACACCGGGACCCTACACCGGGGAGCTGTTTTTT.

This clonotype was seen a few times. V usage is TRBV2 and J usage is TRBJ1-1, with TRBD1 matching over 11 bases. Germline values: CDR1 SNHLY, CDR2 FYNNEI. This CDR3 spans 13 amino acids. V was clipped by 6 bases and J by 6 bases; unmatched bases: 3. The CDR3 region is CASREGQGAEAFF. CDR3 nucleotides: TGTGCCAGCAGGGAGGGACAGGGGGCTGAAGCTTTCTTT.

The chain links TRBV4-3 to TRBJ2-1, with no clear D. The germline V and J ends were trimmed by 2 bases and 4 bases, with 6 bases remaining between them. Germline V gene sequence: CDR1 LGHNA, CDR2 YSLEER. CDR3 length: 13 residues. The CDR3 DNA follows: TGCGCCAGCAGCCAAACGAAGTACAATGAGCAGTTCTTC. It translates to CASSQTKYNEQFF.

Here the CDR3 DNA reads TGCAGCGCTCGGGGGGCGTATCTCTGGGAGCAGTACTTC. Its translation is CSARGAYLWEQYF. The chain has TRBV29-1 and TRBJ2-7, with D perhaps TRBD2 (7 bases). V was shortened by 7 bases and J by 7 bases, with 20 bases between the two germline ends. CDR1 and CDR2 (germline): SQVTM, ANQGSEA. The CDR3 runs to 13 residues.

The table lists this clonotype with a few counts. V usage is TRBV7-2 and J usage is TRBJ2-5, with TRBD1 matching 8 bases. V trimming: 1 base; J trimming: 5 bases; junction bases outside the gene matches: 6. Per germline, CDR1 SGHTA and CDR2 FQGNSA. CDR3 length equals 15 residues. The CDR3 DNA follows: TGTGCCAGCAGCTTAGTCGCCAGGGGGCAGGAGACCCAGTACTTC. This gives the protein CASSLVARGQETQYF.

Turning to this clonotype: Being one base from a much bigger clone, this may be a read error. The chain joins TRBV20-1 to TRBJ2-7; TRBD2 is a possible D gene (6 bases). From germline, CDR1 is DFQATT and CDR2 SNEGSKA (reference sequence). The CDR3 sequence is 12 residues long. V gave up 3 bases and J gave up 3 bases, with 9 bases separating them. CDR3 in amino acids: CSASGGVYEQYV. The CDR3 coding sequence is TGCAGTGCTAGCGGGGGTGTCTACGAGCAGTACGTC.

The genes are TRBV13 and TRBJ1-2, with D perhaps matching TRBD1 (5 bases). The CDR3 extends over 12 amino acids. From germline, CDR1 is PRHDT and CDR2 FYEKMQ (reference sequence). V lost 4 bases and J lost 4, with 7 bases in between. CDR3 sequence (DNA): TGTGCCAGCAGCTCCACAGGCTATGGCTACACCTTC. The encoded protein is CASSSTGYGYTF.

This clonotype occurred a few times. The chain recombines TRBV20-1 with TRBJ1-3; D is perhaps TRBD1 (5 bases). The CDR3 has 16 amino acids. From germline, CDR1 is DFQATT and CDR2 SNEGSKA (reference sequence). Trimming pared 0 bases from V and 4 bases from J, leaving 16 bases between. The CDR3 DNA reads as TGCAGTGCTAGAGATCTCCAGAGACAGACCGGAAACACCATATATTTT. Its protein product is CSARDLQRQTGNTIYF.

About this clonotype: This sequence may be a read error, since a much larger clone differs from it by one base. V and J are TRBV7-6 and TRBJ1-5, with no clear D. Germline CDR1 is SGHVS and CDR2 is FNYEAQ. There are 14 residues in the CDR3. The CDR3, as DNA: TGTGCCAGCAGCTCTGACCAAATAGGGCAGCCCCGGCATTTT. It codes for CASSSDQIGQPRHF.

The chain employs TRBV18 and TRBJ2-5, with D unresolved. This CDR3 is built from 13 residues. The germline gives CDR1 KGHSH, CDR2 LQKENI. Trimming took off 4 bases at V and 1 base at J, with 7 bases between the two ends. CDR3: CASSQSPQETQYF. In nucleotides, the CDR3 is TGTGCCAGCTCACAGTCCCCCCAAGAGACCCAGTACTTC.